This T cell receptor (beta chain) was identified in a study of blood T cell repertoires in COVID-19. Study background: The United States, Italy and Spain provided the acute and convalescent COVID-19 samples.

The data were produced by immunoSEQ multiplex PCR, yet TCRdb's version contains in-frame clones alone and is incomplete. The sample comprises some 46,000 clones, around four fifths of which are singletons, and around 6.1% rests with the top ten. This clone was found a few times. With V trimmed by 6 bases and J by 5 bases, 4 bases remained unmatched. CDR3 length: 15 residues. The germline V gene encodes CDR1 LGHDT and CDR2 YNNKEL (reference sequence). The receptor comes from a woman of 80 years or more with acute or convalescent COVID-19. V usage is TRBV3-1 (or the pseudogene TRBV3-2) and J usage is TRBJ2-1; 13 positions agree with TRBD2. Sequencing used peripheral blood. Written as DNA, the CDR3 is TGTGCCAGCAGACGTACTAGCGGGGGGGACAATGAGCAGTTCTTC. Its translation: CASRRTSGGDNEQFF.